The source of this T cell receptor (beta chain) is a study of blood T cell repertoires in COVID-19. Study-level information: The study drew acute and convalescent COVID-19 samples from the United States, Italy and Spain. In each case, the material was cDNA or gDNA derived from T cells, B-cell-depleted T cells, or PBMCs.

The V gene lost 6 bases and the J gene lost 11 bases, with 22 bases spanning the gap. This CDR3 spans 14 amino acids. The germline V gene has CDR1 ENHRY and CDR2 SYGVKD. Original methodology: Using reference gene primer amplification, nucleated cell counts were estimated. Libraries were prepared by immunoSEQ multiplex PCR; TCRdb keeps only in-frame clonotypes and omits some of them. That table is the source of V, J and clone size, and D and trimming were worked out from the DNA. The data contain roughly 230,000 clones, around 85% of them singletons. The sequenced sample was peripheral blood. This TCR came from a woman aged 55-69 years with active or convalescent COVID-19. The chain combines TRBV10-3 with TRBJ1-1, with D possibly matching TRBD1 (5 bases). CDR3 nucleotides: TGTGCCATCAGCGACCCCAGGGATCCGTTAATGGCTTTCTTT. Translating it yields CAISDPRDPLMAFF.